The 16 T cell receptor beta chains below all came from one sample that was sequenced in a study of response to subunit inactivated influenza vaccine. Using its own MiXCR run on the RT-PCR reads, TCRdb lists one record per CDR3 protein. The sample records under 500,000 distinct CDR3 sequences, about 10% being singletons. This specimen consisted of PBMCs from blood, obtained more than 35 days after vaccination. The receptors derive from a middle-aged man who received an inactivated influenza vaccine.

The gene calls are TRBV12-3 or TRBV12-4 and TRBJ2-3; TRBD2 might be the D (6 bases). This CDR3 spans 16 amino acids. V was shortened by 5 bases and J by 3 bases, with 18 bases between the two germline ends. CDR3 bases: TGTGCCAGCAGTCTTGGAGGGCCCCAAGGAACAGATACGCAGTATTTT. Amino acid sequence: CASSLGGPQGTDTQYF.

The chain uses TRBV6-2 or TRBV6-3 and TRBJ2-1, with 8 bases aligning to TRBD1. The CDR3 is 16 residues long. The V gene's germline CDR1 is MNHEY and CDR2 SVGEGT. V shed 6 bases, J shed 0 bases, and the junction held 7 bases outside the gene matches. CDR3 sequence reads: CASRSDRENSYNEQFF. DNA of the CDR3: TGTGCCAGCAGGTCGGACAGGGAGAACTCCTACAATGAGCAGTTCTTC.

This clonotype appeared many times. DNA for the CDR3: TGTGCCATCAGTGAGTCGGGGGGAATCAATGAAAAACTGTTTTTT. Its translation is CAISESGGINEKLFF. V and J are TRBV10-3 and TRBJ1-4, with D possibly being TRBD1 (5 bases). The CDR3 runs to 15 residues. V was cut by 0 bases and J by 5 bases, with 10 bases left in between. Germline values: CDR1 ENHRY, CDR2 SYGVKD.

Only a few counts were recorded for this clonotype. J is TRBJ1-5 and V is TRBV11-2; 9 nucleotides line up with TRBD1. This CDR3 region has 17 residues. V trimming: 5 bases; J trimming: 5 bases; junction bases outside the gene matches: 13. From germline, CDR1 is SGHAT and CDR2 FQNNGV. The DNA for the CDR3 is TGTGCCAGCAGCCCGGGCACATGGGACAGGGAATATCAGCCCCAGCATTTT. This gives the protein CASSPGTWDREYQPQHF.

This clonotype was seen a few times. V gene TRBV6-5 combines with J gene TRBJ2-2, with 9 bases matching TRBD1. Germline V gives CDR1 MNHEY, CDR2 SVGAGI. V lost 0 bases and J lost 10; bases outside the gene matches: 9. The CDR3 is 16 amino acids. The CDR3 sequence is CASSYSIDRGGKELFF. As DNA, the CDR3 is TGTGCCAGCAGTTACTCGATTGACAGGGGGGGTAAGGAGCTGTTTTTT.

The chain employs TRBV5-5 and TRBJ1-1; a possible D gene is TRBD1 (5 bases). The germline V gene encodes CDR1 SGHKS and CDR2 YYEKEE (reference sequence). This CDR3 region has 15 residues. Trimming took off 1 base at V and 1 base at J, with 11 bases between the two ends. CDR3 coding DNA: TGTGCCAGCAGCTTGCGGGGGACTGAGAACACTGAAGCTTTCTTT. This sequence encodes CASSLRGTENTEAFF.

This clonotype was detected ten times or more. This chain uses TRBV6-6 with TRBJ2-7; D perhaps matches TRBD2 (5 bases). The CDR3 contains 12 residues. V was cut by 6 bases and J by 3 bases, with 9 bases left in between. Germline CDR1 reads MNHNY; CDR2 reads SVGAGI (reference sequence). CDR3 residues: CASSPDFYEQYF. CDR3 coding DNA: TGTGCCAGCAGCCCGGACTTCTACGAGCAGTACTTC.

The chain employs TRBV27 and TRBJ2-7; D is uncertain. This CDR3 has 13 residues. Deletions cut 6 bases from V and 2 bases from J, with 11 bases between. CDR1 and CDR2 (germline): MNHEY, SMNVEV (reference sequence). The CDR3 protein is CASRKLRPYEQYF. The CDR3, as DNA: TGTGCCAGCAGAAAACTTAGACCCTACGAGCAGTACTTC.

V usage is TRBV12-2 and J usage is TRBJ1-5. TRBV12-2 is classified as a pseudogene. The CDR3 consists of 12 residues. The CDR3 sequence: CASRWRNQPQHF. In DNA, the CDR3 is TGTGCAAGTCGCTGGCGCAATCAGCCCCAGCATTTT.

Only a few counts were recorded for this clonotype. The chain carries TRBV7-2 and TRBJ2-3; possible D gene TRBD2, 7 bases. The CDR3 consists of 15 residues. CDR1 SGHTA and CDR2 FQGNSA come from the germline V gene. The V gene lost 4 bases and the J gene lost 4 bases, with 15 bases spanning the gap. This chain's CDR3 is CASSSAGGAADTQYF. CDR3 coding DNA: TGTGCCAGCAGCTCCGCTGGGGGGGCCGCAGATACGCAGTATTTT.

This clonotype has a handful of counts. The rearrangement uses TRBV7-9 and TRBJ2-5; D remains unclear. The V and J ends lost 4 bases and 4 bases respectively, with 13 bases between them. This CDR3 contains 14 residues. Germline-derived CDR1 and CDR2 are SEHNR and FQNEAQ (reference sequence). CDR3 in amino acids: CASSSMSGAETQYF. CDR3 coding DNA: TGTGCCAGCAGCTCTATGAGTGGAGCAGAGACCCAGTACTTC.

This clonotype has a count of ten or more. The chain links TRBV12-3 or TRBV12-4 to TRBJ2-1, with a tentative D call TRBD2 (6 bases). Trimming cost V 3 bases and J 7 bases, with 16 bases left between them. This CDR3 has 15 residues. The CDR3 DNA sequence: TGTGCCAGCAGTTTTGGGCGGGGCAATGAAAATGAGCAGTTCTTC. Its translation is CASSFGRGNENEQFF.

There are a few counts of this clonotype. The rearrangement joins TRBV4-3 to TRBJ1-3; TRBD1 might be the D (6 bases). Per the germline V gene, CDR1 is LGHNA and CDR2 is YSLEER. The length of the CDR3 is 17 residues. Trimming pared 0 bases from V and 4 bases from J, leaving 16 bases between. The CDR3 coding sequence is TGCGCCAGCAGCCAAGATTGGGGGCGGGGTGCCGGAAACACCATATATTTT. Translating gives CASSQDWGRGAGNTIYF.

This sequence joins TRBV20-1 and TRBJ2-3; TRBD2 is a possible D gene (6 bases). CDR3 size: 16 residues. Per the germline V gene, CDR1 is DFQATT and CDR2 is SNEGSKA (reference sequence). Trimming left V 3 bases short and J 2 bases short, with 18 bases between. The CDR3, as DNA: TGCAGTGCTAGTGAGAGCGGGCGAGGAATCACAGATACGCAGTATTTT. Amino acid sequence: CSASESGRGITDTQYF.

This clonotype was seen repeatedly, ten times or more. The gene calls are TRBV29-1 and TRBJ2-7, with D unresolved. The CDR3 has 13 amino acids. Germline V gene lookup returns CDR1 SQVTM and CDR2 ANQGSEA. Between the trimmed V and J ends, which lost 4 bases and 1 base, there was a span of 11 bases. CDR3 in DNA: TGCAGCGTTGTGGTCGGTGAATCCTACGAGCAGTACTTC. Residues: CSVVVGESYEQYF.

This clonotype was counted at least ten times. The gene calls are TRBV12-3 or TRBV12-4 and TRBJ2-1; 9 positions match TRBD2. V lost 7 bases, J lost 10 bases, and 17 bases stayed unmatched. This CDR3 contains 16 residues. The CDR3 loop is CASTSLGRGGIWEQFF. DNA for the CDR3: TGTGCCAGCACCTCCCTGGGGCGGGGGGGAATCTGGGAGCAGTTCTTC.